This is a list of T cell receptor beta chains from one sample in a study of T cells in Graves' hyperthyroidism and ophthalmopathy. TCRdb reprocessed the multiplex PCR reads via MiXCR and lists one record per CDR3 protein. This table has over 300,000 distinct CDR3 sequences, more than 11% appearing once. The sequencing sample was made of blood. All receptors derive from a woman aged 60-75 years with Graves' hyperthyroidism. Each CDR3 is given with its conserved first and last residue. Each record gives: CDR3 DNA, CDR3 protein, J gene, D gene, V gene, clone size. D genes are given only for firm matches. Clone size appears in some rows only: once, few, many, or a class for an expanded clone.

TGCAGCCTCTCCCGGTTTGGCAATGAAAAACTGTTTTTT CSLSRFGNEKLFF TRBJ1-4 . TRBV20-1 few
TGTGCCAGCACCAACAGGGATCAGCCCCAGCATTTT CASTNRDQPQHF TRBJ1-5 . TRBV6-1 .
TGTGCCAGCTCACCACGAATAGAAATCACCGGGGAGCTGTTTTTT CASSPRIEITGELFF TRBJ2-2 . TRBV18 few
TGCAGTGCTGTAGCGGGATCCTACGAGCAGTACTTC CSAVAGSYEQYF TRBJ2-7 TRBD2 TRBV20-1 many
TGTGCCAGCAGCAGGACTAGCGGGATCTGGGAGCAGTACTTC CASSRTSGIWEQYF TRBJ2-7 TRBD2 TRBV11-2 few
TGTGCCACCAGTGGGCCGGGACCCGGCTCCTACAATGAGCAGTTCTTC CATSGPGPGSYNEQFF TRBJ2-1 . TRBV24-1 many
TGTGCCAGCAGTGGCGGGTTCGGTGAGCAGTTCTTC CASSGGFGEQFF TRBJ2-1 . TRBV2 many
TGTGCCAGCAGTGAGTCCAGGGGAGGCAGGGAGACCCAGTACTTC CASSESRGGRETQYF TRBJ2-5 . TRBV6-1 .
TGCAGTGCGGTTCGGGATCGCTACGAGCAGTACTTC CSAVRDRYEQYF TRBJ2-7 . TRBV20-1 many
TGTGCCAGCAGTGACGGGGGTTATCAATCGGGCTACACCTTC CASSDGGYQSGYTF TRBJ1-2 . TRBV6-4 few
TGCGCCAGCACCCTGGACGGCCCCGGTGAGCAGTACTTC CASTLDGPGEQYF TRBJ2-7 . TRBV5-1 many
TGTGCCAGCAGTTTTCACCGCAAGACAGGGCGCTCCTACGAGCAGTACTTC CASSFHRKTGRSYEQYF TRBJ2-7 TRBD1 TRBV27 many
TGTGCCCGGGTCAGCGGGGTTTTAGCGGGAGATACTTACAATGAGCAGTTCTTC CARVSGVLAGDTYNEQFF TRBJ2-1 TRBD2 TRBV11-3 few
TGTGCCAGCAGTGACAGAAGGAACGAAGAGACCCAGTACTTC CASSDRRNEETQYF TRBJ2-5 . TRBV2 many
TGTGCCAGCAGCTTAGGGCTTGGGTCTGGTGAAAAACTGTTTTTT CASSLGLGSGEKLFF TRBJ1-4 . TRBV11-3 many
TGTGCCAGCAGCCACCTGGGGGCCGAGCGGACTAGCGGGAGGACCGGCACAGATACGCAGTATTTT CASSHLGAERTSGRTGTDTQYF TRBJ2-3 TRBD2 TRBV14 .
TGCGCCAGCGGCTTGGACCGAGCGGGAGAGACCCAGTACTTC CASGLDRAGETQYF TRBJ2-5 . TRBV5-1 .
TGTGCCAGCACCGTAGGAAGCCACACAGATACGCAGTATTTT CASTVGSHTDTQYF TRBJ2-3 . TRBV7-6 many
TGCGCCAGCGCCGGGGGGGCGGCCGCCTACGAGCAGTACTTC CASAGGAAAYEQYF TRBJ2-7 TRBD2 TRBV5-1 .
TGCAGCGTTGCCTCGACAGGGGGCAACGAAAAACTGTTTTTT CSVASTGGNEKLFF TRBJ1-4 TRBD1 TRBV29-1 .
TGTGCCAGCAGTTCGCCTAGCGGGAGCTACGAGCAGTACTTC CASSSPSGSYEQYF TRBJ2-7 TRBD2 TRBV6-1 many
TGTGCCAGCAGCCCCAACGGGGCCTACAATGAGCAGTTCTTC CASSPNGAYNEQFF TRBJ2-1 . TRBV3-1 many
TGTGCCAGCAGCCCCTCCCGCGGGAGAATCAGTGAGCAGTTCTTC CASSPSRGRISEQFF TRBJ2-1 TRBD2 TRBV7-3 few
TGTGCCAGCAGCGGGCTTGTGGGTGAAAAACTGTTTTTT CASSGLVGEKLFF TRBJ1-4 . TRBV9 .
TGTGCCAGCAGTGAAACGGGGGCCCTCGGCATTCAGTACTTC CASSETGALGIQYF TRBJ2-4 . TRBV2 .
TGTGCCAGCAGCAACCCAGCGGGAGGGCCTATCGGGGAGCTGTTTTTT CASSNPAGGPIGELFF TRBJ2-2 TRBD2 TRBV7-9 many
TGTGCCAGCAGTTTGGCACCCCCTGGGGAAGCTTTCTTT CASSLAPPGEAFF TRBJ1-1 . TRBV12-3/TRBV12-4 many
TGTGCCAGCGGATTCCGGGCCCATAATTCGCCCCTCCACTTT CASGFRAHNSPLHF TRBJ1-6 . TRBV12-3/TRBV12-4 many
TGTGCCAGCAGTTTATCCCCGGGACCTTCAACCTACGAGCAGTACTTC CASSLSPGPSTYEQYF TRBJ2-7 . TRBV27 many
TGCAGTGCTAGAGATCGCACTAGCAAGAACGAGCAGTACTTC CSARDRTSKNEQYF TRBJ2-7 . TRBV20-1 many
TGTGCCACCAGTGATCCCGGGGACTTCACAGATACGCAGTATTTT CATSDPGDFTDTQYF TRBJ2-3 . TRBV24-1 many
TGTGCCAGCAGCTTATCCGGGACATTGGAGACCCAGTACTTC CASSLSGTLETQYF TRBJ2-5 . TRBV7-9 many